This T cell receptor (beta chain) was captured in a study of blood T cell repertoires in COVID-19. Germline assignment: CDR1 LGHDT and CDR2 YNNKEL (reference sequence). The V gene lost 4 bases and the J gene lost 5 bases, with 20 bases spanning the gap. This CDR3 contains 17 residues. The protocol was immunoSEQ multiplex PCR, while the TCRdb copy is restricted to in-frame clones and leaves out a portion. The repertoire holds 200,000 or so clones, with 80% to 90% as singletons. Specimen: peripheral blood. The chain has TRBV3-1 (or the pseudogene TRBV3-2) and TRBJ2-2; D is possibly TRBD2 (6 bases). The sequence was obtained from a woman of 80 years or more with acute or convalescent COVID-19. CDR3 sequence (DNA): TGTGCCAGCAGCCGACTATCCAGGGTTGGGGGGACCGGGGAGCTGTTTTTT. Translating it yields CASSRLSRVGGTGELFF.